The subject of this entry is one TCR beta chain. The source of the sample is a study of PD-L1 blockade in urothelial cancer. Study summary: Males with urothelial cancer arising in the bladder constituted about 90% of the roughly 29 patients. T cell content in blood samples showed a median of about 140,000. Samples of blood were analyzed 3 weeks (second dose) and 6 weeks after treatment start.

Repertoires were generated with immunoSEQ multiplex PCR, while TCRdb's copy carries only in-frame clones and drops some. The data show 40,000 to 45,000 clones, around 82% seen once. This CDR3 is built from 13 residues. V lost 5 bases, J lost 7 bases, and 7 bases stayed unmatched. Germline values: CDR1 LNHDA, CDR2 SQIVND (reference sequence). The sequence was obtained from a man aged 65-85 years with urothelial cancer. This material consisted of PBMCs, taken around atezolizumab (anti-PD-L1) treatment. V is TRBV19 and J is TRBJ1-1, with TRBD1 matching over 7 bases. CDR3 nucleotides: TGTGCCAGTAGTGTACGACAGGGAAATGAAGCTTTCTTT. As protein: CASSVRQGNEAFF.